This entry lists 25 T cell receptor beta chains sequenced from one sample in a study of OX40 agonist ivuxolimab in advanced cancers. Libraries were prepared by immunoSEQ multiplex PCR; TCRdb keeps only in-frame clonotypes and omits some of them. Among around 80,000 clones listed, about 81% were seen once. Sequencing used CD4+ or CD8+ T cells sorted from blood, obtained in a trial of the OX40 agonist ivuxolimab. The receptors were sampled from an adult with an advanced solid tumor such as melanoma, head and neck, liver or kidney cancer.

V is TRBV7-9 and J is TRBJ1-1; D is unresolved. There are 12 residues in the CDR3. CDR1 is SEHNR, CDR2 FQNEAQ, per germline (reference sequence). V was shortened by 3 bases and J by 6 bases, with 8 bases between the two germline ends. CDR3 nucleotide sequence: TGTGCCAGCAGCTTCGTCGGGCCTGAAGCTTTCTTT. It codes for CASSFVGPEAFF.

The gene calls are TRBV7-9 and TRBJ2-1; 7 nucleotides match TRBD1. The germline V gene has CDR1 SEHNR and CDR2 FQNEAQ (reference sequence). Trimming removed 5 bases from V and 2 bases from J; junction bases left unmatched: 3. The CDR3 extends over 14 amino acids. CDR3 residues: CASSGDSAYNEQFF. CDR3 DNA: TGTGCCAGCAGCGGGGACAGTGCCTACAATGAGCAGTTCTTC.

This clone was counted once. The chain is built from TRBV15 and TRBJ2-1; the match to TRBD2 covers 9 bases. The germline gives CDR1 LNHNV, CDR2 YYDKDF (reference sequence). The CDR3 contains 15 residues. With V trimmed by 1 base and J by 4 bases, 2 bases remained unmatched. The CDR3 DNA is TGTGCCACCAGCAGAGCTAGCGGGGATTACAATGAGCAGTTCTTC. As protein: CATSRASGDYNEQFF.

The chain links TRBV7-8 to TRBJ1-4; 9 positions match TRBD1. The CDR3 extends over 12 amino acids. The ends lost 6 bases at V and 15 bases at J; junction bases unmatched: 8. Germline CDR1 SGHVS, CDR2 FQNEAQ. The CDR3 spells CASSFTGTGMFF. For the CDR3, the DNA is TGTGCCAGCAGTTTTACCGGGACAGGGATGTTTTTT.

The chain carries TRBV18 and TRBJ2-5; 7 bases line up with TRBD1. V shed 3 bases and J 3 bases; nucleotides not matched to a gene: 4. CDR3 length: 14 amino acids. Looked up from germline, CDR1 is KGHSH and CDR2 is LQKENI. The DNA for the CDR3 is TGTGCCAGCTCACCGAGACAGGGAGAAGAGACCCAGTACTTC. Translating it yields CASSPRQGEETQYF.

The V and J genes are TRBV5-6 and TRBJ2-1; 7 nucleotides line up with TRBD2. In germline, CDR1 is SGHDT, CDR2 YYEEEE. Unmatched junction bases numbered 8, after V lost 2 bases and J lost 9 bases. This CDR3 spans 14 amino acids. The CDR3 spells CASSFGFAGAEQFF. CDR3 sequence (DNA): TGTGCCAGCAGCTTCGGCTTTGCGGGAGCTGAGCAGTTCTTC.

The genes are TRBV10-2 and TRBJ2-3, with D possibly being TRBD1 (6 bases). The CDR3 has 15 amino acids. Per germline, CDR1 WSHSY and CDR2 SAAADI. The V end lost 2 bases, the J end lost 3 bases, and 12 bases lay between the germline ends. The CDR3 DNA follows: TGCGCCAGCAGTGAGAGGGGGACCCGTACAGATACGCAGTATTTT. Translated: CASSERGTRTDTQYF.

The chain links TRBV30 to TRBJ2-3, with D tentatively TRBD1 (5 bases). Deletions cut 4 bases from V and 4 bases from J, with 18 bases between. Germline lookup yields CDR1 GTSNPN and CDR2 SVGIG (reference sequence). The CDR3 contains 15 residues. The CDR3 region has the DNA TGTGCCTGGAAAAGGGTACAGGCCCCCCCAGATACGCAGTATTTT. This translates into CAWKRVQAPPDTQYF.

CDR3: CASRPPNTEAFF. CDR3 sequence (DNA): TGTGCCAGCAGGCCCCCGAACACTGAAGCTTTCTTT. The genes are TRBV7-9 and TRBJ1-1; D is unclear. The germline CDR1 and CDR2 sequences are SEHNR and FQNEAQ (reference sequence). V was clipped by 6 bases and J by 1 base, with 6 bases between them. The CDR3 has 12 residues.

This chain joins TRBV7-2 and TRBJ2-7; 7 bases line up with TRBD2. J gave up 0 bases and V 5 bases, and 4 bases lay outside the gene matches. Germline V gives CDR1 SGHTA, CDR2 FQGNSA. CDR3 size: 14 residues. CDR3 sequence: CASSGRLASYEQYF. CDR3 DNA sequence: TGTGCCAGCAGCGGTAGACTAGCCTCCTACGAGCAGTACTTC.

The genes are TRBV28 and TRBJ1-2, with 9 bases lining up with TRBD1. The CDR3 loop spans 13 amino acids. V was pared by 5 bases and J by 8 bases, with 6 bases of the junction left unmatched. The germline V gene encodes CDR1 MDHEN and CDR2 SYDVKM. The CDR3 region has the DNA TGTGCCAGCAGTCAAAGGACAGGGGTCGGCTACACCTTC. The encoded protein is CASSQRTGVGYTF.

V usage is TRBV6-5 and J usage is TRBJ1-2; tentatively, D is TRBD1 (5 bases). Trimming took 6 bases from V and 0 from J, leaving 11 bases between them. The CDR3 length is 14 residues. Germline assignment: CDR1 MNHEY and CDR2 SVGAGI. CDR3 nucleotide sequence: TGTGCCAGCAGATTAGACAGTTCTAACTATGGCTACACCTTC. The encoded protein is CASRLDSSNYGYTF.

In its sample, this clone ranks as medium-sized. The chain joins TRBV19 to TRBJ2-2; the D gene is possibly TRBD2 (5 bases). In germline, CDR1 is LNHDA, CDR2 SQIVND (reference sequence). With 6 bases removed from V and 5 bases from J, the gap between germline ends came to 16 bases. CDR3 length equals 15 residues. The CDR3 protein is CASSVPGFGTGELFF. CDR3 nucleotides: TGTGCCAGTAGCGTTCCGGGGTTTGGAACCGGGGAGCTGTTTTTT.

The V gene is TRBV7-3, the J gene TRBJ2-3, with D unclear. Germline assignment: CDR1 SGHTA and CDR2 FQGTGA. The germline V and J ends were trimmed by 5 bases and 3 bases, with 6 bases remaining between them. There are 12 residues in the CDR3. The DNA of the CDR3 is TGTGCCAGCAGCCTACCAACAGATACGCAGTATTTT. Amino acid sequence: CASSLPTDTQYF.

The V and J genes are TRBV19 and TRBJ1-2; no clear D. This CDR3 contains 14 residues. Germline lookup yields CDR1 LNHDA and CDR2 SQIVND (reference sequence). Deletions cut 1 base from V and 10 bases from J, with 16 bases between. CDR3 sequence reads: CASSIVGLSPPYTF. The CDR3 DNA sequence: TGTGCCAGTAGTATAGTAGGGCTTTCACCCCCCTACACCTTC.

V is TRBV6-6 and J is TRBJ1-3, with D possibly matching TRBD1 (6 bases). CDR3 length equals 16 residues. The V end lost 6 bases, the J end lost 2 bases, and 17 bases lay between the germline ends. Germline loops: CDR1 MNHNY, CDR2 SVGAGI (reference sequence). The CDR3 here is CASSPRGGTPGNTIYF. In DNA, the CDR3 is TGTGCCAGCAGCCCCCGAGGGGGGACACCTGGAAACACCATATATTTT.

V usage is TRBV11-2 and J usage is TRBJ2-7; 8 nucleotides line up with TRBD1. Germline CDR1 is SGHAT and CDR2 is FQNNGV. The CDR3 sequence is 15 residues long. The V and J ends lost 5 bases and 2 bases, in that order; junction bases with no gene match: 8. The CDR3 nucleotides read TGTGCCAGCAGCAAAACCGGGACAGGCGCCTACGAGCAGTACTTC. Translated, it gives CASSKTGTGAYEQYF.

The rearrangement uses TRBV7-8 and TRBJ1-1, with a tentative D call TRBD1 (5 bases). Germline V gene lookup returns CDR1 SGHVS and CDR2 FQNEAQ. The germline V and J ends were trimmed by 5 bases and 5 bases, with 15 bases remaining between them. The CDR3 is 14 residues long. DNA of the CDR3: TGTGCCAGCAGCCCGGGCGGATCAGGGACTGAAGCTTTCTTT. Protein: CASSPGGSGTEAFF.

This clone was found once. The chain joins TRBV20-1 to TRBJ1-4; TRBD1 aligns across 7 bases. The junction had 3 bases not matched to a gene; V was cut back by 6 bases and J by 8 bases. Germline V gives CDR1 DFQATT, CDR2 SNEGSKA (reference sequence). The CDR3 extends over 11 amino acids. The CDR3 sequence is CSAYRGEKLFF. CDR3 coding DNA: TGCAGTGCCTACAGGGGAGAAAAACTGTTTTTT.

The chain employs TRBV27 and TRBJ1-6, with TRBD1 matching over 10 bases. V shed 5 bases, J shed 6 bases, and the junction held 4 bases outside the gene matches. Germline CDR1 MNHEY, CDR2 SMNVEV (reference sequence). This CDR3 spans 15 amino acids. CDR3 sequence reads: CASSPDRGLNSPLHF. CDR3 nucleotides: TGTGCCAGCAGTCCCGACAGGGGGCTTAATTCACCCCTCCACTTT.

The chain couples TRBV27 to TRBJ2-1, with 14 bases lining up with TRBD2. Germline CDR1 MNHEY, CDR2 SMNVEV (reference sequence). The V and J ends lost 6 bases and 7 bases, in that order; junction bases with no gene match: 8. This CDR3 has 16 amino acids. This CDR3 is CASRASGTSGSNEQFF. The CDR3 nucleotides read TGTGCCAGCAGGGCCTCCGGGACTAGCGGGAGTAATGAGCAGTTCTTC.

The chain carries TRBV6-1 and TRBJ1-1; TRBD1 agrees at 12 bases. J lost 2 bases, V lost 2 bases, and 6 bases had no gene match. This CDR3 spans 17 amino acids. Per germline, CDR1 MNHNS and CDR2 SASEGT. CDR3 bases: TGTGCCAGCAGTGAAATCCCCGGGACAGGGGGCAACACTGAAGCTTTCTTT. Amino acid sequence: CASSEIPGTGGNTEAFF.

The J gene is TRBJ2-1, the V gene TRBV19, with D possibly TRBD1 on 6 matching bases. The germline V gene has CDR1 LNHDA and CDR2 SQIVND (reference sequence). This CDR3 has 14 residues. The V gene lost 1 base and the J gene lost 6 bases, with 10 bases spanning the gap. The CDR3 here is CASSIGQGPNEQFF. CDR3 nucleotides: TGTGCCAGTAGTATAGGGCAGGGGCCCAATGAGCAGTTCTTC.

The chain couples TRBV5-1 to TRBJ1-6, with D possibly TRBD1 on 6 matching bases. V dropped 4 bases and J dropped 8 bases, with 22 bases sitting between them. Germline CDR1 is SGHRS and CDR2 is YFSETQ. The CDR3 has 17 amino acids. The CDR3 region is CASSLSGAGRGDSPLHF. CDR3 DNA: TGCGCCAGCAGCCTCTCGGGGGCAGGGCGAGGAGATTCACCCCTCCACTTT. Full variable domain (rest looked up from reference TRBV5-1 and TRBJ1-6): KAGVTQTPRYLIKTRGQQVTLSCSPISGHRSVSWYQQTPGQGLQFLFEYFSETQRNKGNFPGRFSGRQFSNSRSEMNVSTLELGDSALYLCASSLSGAGRGDSPLHFGNGTRLTVT.

The chain links TRBV6-5 to TRBJ2-7, with a weak D call TRBD2 (6 bases). The CDR3 is 13 residues long. Germline-derived CDR1 and CDR2 are MNHEY and SVGAGI. Trimming left V 0 bases short and J 6 bases short, with 9 bases between. CDR3 in amino acids: CASSYSGTSEQYF. The CDR3 nucleotides read TGTGCCAGCAGTTACTCTGGGACTTCCGAGCAGTACTTC.